One sample yielded the 8 T cell receptor beta chains listed below, sequenced in a study of blood T cell repertoires in COVID-19 (dated by TCRdb to about 2020). Libraries were constructed by the immunoSEQ multiplex PCR assay. TCRdb stores this immuneACCESS table with in-frame sequences only. Part of the clones is absent; in the studies checked, under half of the shortfall reflects unresolved V genes, and no reason is known for the rest. The table for this sample lists 150,000 to 200,000 clones; about 82% of them were counted only once. The top ten constitute under 5.5% of the sample. The sequenced sample consisted of peripheral blood. All receptors derive from a woman in her thirties with acute or convalescent COVID-19.

About this clone itself: The junction departs from the called germline gene at one end, perhaps through a read error. The V call is TRBV7-7, the J call TRBJ2-2; 9 bases match TRBD2. The length of the CDR3 is 17 residues. CDR1 SSHAT and CDR2 FNYEAQ come from the germline V gene (reference sequence). CDR3 loop: CASSWAVTSGVTGELFF. In DNA form, the CDR3 reads TGTGCTAGCAGCTGGGCCGTGACTAGCGGCGTCACCGGGGAGCTGTTTTTT.

The rearrangement joins TRBV19 to TRBJ1-1; D possibly corresponds to TRBD1 (6 bases). The CDR3 has 14 residues. CDR1 LNHDA and CDR2 SQIVND come from the germline V gene (reference sequence). V was shortened by 1 base and J by 2 bases, with 8 bases between the two germline ends. The CDR3 region has the DNA TGTGCCAGTAGTATAGCCAGGGGAAACACTGAAGCTTTCTTT. Its protein product is CASSIARGNTEAFF.

V and J are TRBV7-9 and TRBJ2-7; D gene ambiguous. This CDR3 contains 15 residues. Trimming cost V 0 bases and J 2 bases, with 11 bases left between them. Germline CDR1 and CDR2: SEHNR and FQNEAQ (reference sequence). This CDR3 is CASSLALGGAYEQYF. As DNA, the CDR3 is TGTGCCAGCAGCTTAGCGTTGGGTGGAGCCTACGAGCAGTACTTC.

The chain has TRBV28 and TRBJ2-2; perhaps TRBD1 as D (6 bases). The CDR3 length is 15 residues. V dropped 2 bases and J dropped 6 bases, with 13 bases sitting between them. Germline CDR1 MDHEN, CDR2 SYDVKM. As DNA, the CDR3 is TGTGCCAGCAGTTTACCGGCAGGGGTAGCCGGGGAGCTGTTTTTT. Protein: CASSLPAGVAGELFF.

V and J are TRBV30 and TRBJ2-1, with D perhaps TRBD1 (6 bases). Germline V lookup: CDR1 GTSNPN, CDR2 SVGIG (reference sequence). The CDR3 runs to 11 residues. V was cut by 2 bases and J by 10 bases, with 9 bases left in between. CDR3 sequence reads: CAWSRGTEQFF. CDR3 DNA sequence: TGTGCCTGGAGTAGGGGGACAGAGCAGTTCTTC.

CDR3 DNA: TGTGCCAGCAGCCCCTCCCCCCGACTAGCGGACTCCTACGAGCAGTACTTC. Translated, it gives CASSPSPRLADSYEQYF. The chain couples TRBV7-6 to TRBJ2-7; 9 nucleotides line up with TRBD2. CDR1 is SGHVS and CDR2 is FNYEAQ in the germline V gene. CDR3 length: 17 residues. Trimming at V came to 5 bases and at J to 0 bases, leaving 11 bases not matched to a gene.

The J gene is TRBJ2-1, the V gene TRBV4-3, with 7 bases fitting TRBD2. The trim removed 0 bases at V and 10 bases at J, leaving 6 bases unmatched. CDR3 size: 14 residues. In germline, CDR1 is LGHNA, CDR2 YSLEER. The CDR3 reads CASSQDGAGEEQFF. For the CDR3, the DNA is TGCGCCAGCAGCCAAGACGGGGCGGGGGAGGAGCAGTTCTTC.

This chain links TRBV6-1 with TRBJ1-4, with a tentative D call TRBD1 (5 bases). In germline, CDR1 is MNHNS, CDR2 SASEGT. The V end was cut by 1 base, the J end by 7 bases, with 19 bases between. The length of the CDR3 is 17 residues. CDR3: CASSEEGRSLGGEKLFF. The CDR3, as DNA: TGTGCCAGCAGTGAAGAGGGCAGGTCTCTGGGGGGTGAAAAACTGTTTTTT.